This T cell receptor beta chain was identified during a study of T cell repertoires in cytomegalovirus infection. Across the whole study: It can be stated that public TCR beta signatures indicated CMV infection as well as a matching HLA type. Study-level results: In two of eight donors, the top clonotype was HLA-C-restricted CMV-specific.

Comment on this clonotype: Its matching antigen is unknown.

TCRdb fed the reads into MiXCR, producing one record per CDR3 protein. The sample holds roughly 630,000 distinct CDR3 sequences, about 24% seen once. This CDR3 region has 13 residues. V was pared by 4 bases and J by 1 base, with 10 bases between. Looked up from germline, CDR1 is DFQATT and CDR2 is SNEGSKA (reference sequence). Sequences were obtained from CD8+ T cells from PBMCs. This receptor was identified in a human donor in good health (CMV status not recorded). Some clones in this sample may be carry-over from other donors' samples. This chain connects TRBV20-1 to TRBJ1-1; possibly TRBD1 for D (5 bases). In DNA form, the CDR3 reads TGCAGTGCTACTCGGGGGGGGAACACTGAAGCTTTCTTT. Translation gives CSATRGGNTEAFF.